Listed below are T cell receptor beta chains from one sample, sequenced in a study of cytotoxic CD8 clonotypes in ibrutinib-treated CLL. The data were produced by immunoSEQ multiplex PCR, yet TCRdb's version contains in-frame clones alone and is incomplete. Here the sample spans about 310,000 clones, about 77% being singletons. The starting material was PBMCs, obtained before ibrutinib treatment. The receptors were gathered from a human donor with chronic lymphocytic leukemia. Both conserved end residues are part of each CDR3. The order of the fields is V gene, J gene, clone size, D gene, CDR3 DNA, CDR3 protein. A D gene is named only where the DNA matches it firmly. Size tells how often a clone was seen (once, few, many) or the class of an expanded clone, and some rows leave it out.

V gene: TRBV7-2
J gene: TRBJ2-1
clone size: -
D gene: -
CDR3 DNA: TGTGCCAGCAGCGGGTACGGTTATGAGCAGTTCTTC
CDR3 protein: CASSGYGYEQFF

V gene: TRBV7-2
J gene: TRBJ1-2
clone size: -
D gene: -
CDR3 DNA: TGTGCCAGCAGCACCCGGGGGCCCTACTATGGCTACACCTTC
CDR3 protein: CASSTRGPYYGYTF

V gene: TRBV4-3
J gene: TRBJ2-1
clone size: -
D gene: TRBD2
CDR3 DNA: TGCGCCAGCAGCCAAGGGTTAGCGGGGGGCTACAATGAGCAGTTCTTC
CDR3 protein: CASSQGLAGGYNEQFF

V gene: TRBV7-7
J gene: TRBJ2-1
clone size: -
D gene: -
CDR3 DNA: TGTGCTAGCAGCTTAGAGAGACGGTCTGGGCAGTTCTTC
CDR3 protein: CASSLERRSGQFF

V gene: TRBV7-9
J gene: TRBJ1-1
clone size: -
D gene: -
CDR3 DNA: TGTGCCAGCAGCTGGGAGGGAGGGGTAGACACTGAAGCTTTCTTT
CDR3 protein: CASSWEGGVDTEAFF

V gene: TRBV4-3
J gene: TRBJ2-3
clone size: -
D gene: TRBD2
CDR3 DNA: TGCGCCAGCAGCCAAGATTTTGCGGGGGACACAGATACGCAGTATTTT
CDR3 protein: CASSQDFAGDTDTQYF

V gene: TRBV5-4
J gene: TRBJ2-1
clone size: -
D gene: -
CDR3 DNA: TGTGCCAGCAGCTTGGCTTCTAGTATGGTTGAGCAGTTCTTC
CDR3 protein: CASSLASSMVEQFF

V gene: TRBV5-1
J gene: TRBJ2-7
clone size: -
D gene: -
CDR3 DNA: TGCGCCAGCAGCCCGTTACTCGGGGCTACCTACGAGCAGTACTTC
CDR3 protein: CASSPLLGATYEQYF

V gene: TRBV9
J gene: TRBJ2-5
clone size: many
D gene: TRBD1
CDR3 DNA: TGTGCCAGCCCCCCGGACAGGTTTGGATCCGTTCTTGGGACCCAGTACTTC
CDR3 protein: CASPPDRFGSVLGTQYF

V gene: TRBV7-9
J gene: TRBJ2-1
clone size: -
D gene: TRBD2
CDR3 DNA: TGTGCCAGCAGCTTAACACCACTTAGCGGGGGCTACAATGAGCAGTTCTTC
CDR3 protein: CASSLTPLSGGYNEQFF

V gene: TRBV7-9
J gene: TRBJ1-3
clone size: -
D gene: TRBD1
CDR3 DNA: TGTGCCAGCAGCTTAGTTTCCGGGACAGCTGGAAACATCATATATTTT
CDR3 protein: CASSLVSGTAGNIIYF

V gene: TRBV5-1
J gene: TRBJ2-7
clone size: -
D gene: -
CDR3 DNA: TGCGCCAGCAGCTTGGACACACCGCCGGGCGAGCAGTACTTC
CDR3 protein: CASSLDTPPGEQYF

V gene: TRBV6-6
J gene: TRBJ2-7
clone size: -
D gene: -
CDR3 DNA: TGTGCCAGCAGATCAGAGGACCCTGAAAGCCTATACGAGCAGTACTTC
CDR3 protein: CASRSEDPESLYEQYF

V gene: TRBV9
J gene: TRBJ2-2
clone size: -
D gene: -
CDR3 DNA: TGTGCCAGCAGCGTAGTGGGCGGGAACACCGGGGAGCTGTTTTTT
CDR3 protein: CASSVVGGNTGELFF

V gene: TRBV7-8
J gene: TRBJ2-1
clone size: -
D gene: -
CDR3 DNA: TGTGCCAGCAGCTTAATCAATGAGCAGTTCTTC
CDR3 protein: CASSLINEQFF

V gene: TRBV23-1
J gene: TRBJ2-7
clone size: -
D gene: -
CDR3 DNA: TGCGCCAGCACATCAGGATGCCTGGCCGAGCAGTACTTC
CDR3 protein: CASTSGCLAEQYF

V gene: TRBV6-1
J gene: TRBJ1-1
clone size: once
D gene: -
CDR3 DNA: TGTGCCAGCAAACGGTGGCAGGAGAACACTGAAGCTTTCTTT
CDR3 protein: CASKRWQENTEAFF

V gene: TRBV7-2
J gene: TRBJ1-5
clone size: -
D gene: -
CDR3 DNA: TGTGCCAGCAGCCTAGGGGGGGTAAATCAGCCCCAGCATTTT
CDR3 protein: CASSLGGVNQPQHF

V gene: TRBV5-1
J gene: TRBJ2-1
clone size: -
D gene: -
CDR3 DNA: TGCGCCAGCAGCTCCCAAGCCGGGCTCGAAATCGGAGAGCAGTTCTTC
CDR3 protein: CASSSQAGLEIGEQFF

V gene: TRBV30
J gene: TRBJ1-1
clone size: -
D gene: -
CDR3 DNA: TGTGCCTGGAGTGTATGGCAGCCGAACACTGAAGCTTTCTTT
CDR3 protein: CAWSVWQPNTEAFF

V gene: TRBV20-1
J gene: TRBJ2-7
clone size: -
D gene: -
CDR3 DNA: TGCAGTGCTAACGGGTACGAGCAGTACTTC
CDR3 protein: CSANGYEQYF

V gene: TRBV5-1
J gene: TRBJ1-4
clone size: -
D gene: -
CDR3 DNA: TGCGCCAGCAGCTTGGTCAGTGAAAAACTGTTTTTT
CDR3 protein: CASSLVSEKLFF

V gene: TRBV5-6
J gene: TRBJ2-2
clone size: -
D gene: -
CDR3 DNA: TGTGCCAGCAGCGGAGTAACCGGGGAGCTGTTTTTT
CDR3 protein: CASSGVTGELFF

V gene: TRBV7-9
J gene: TRBJ2-7
clone size: -
D gene: -
CDR3 DNA: TGTGCCAGCAGCTTAGCGGGGCTTGGGGGGGCGATCACCTACGAGCAGTACTTC
CDR3 protein: CASSLAGLGGAITYEQYF

V gene: TRBV27
J gene: TRBJ1-1
clone size: once
D gene: -
CDR3 DNA: TGTGCCAGCAGTTTAAGCTACAGCTACACTGAAGCTTTCTTT
CDR3 protein: CASSLSYSYTEAFF

V gene: TRBV11-3
J gene: TRBJ2-7
clone size: -
D gene: -
CDR3 DNA: TGTGCCAGCGTCGTCCGGGATAGCTCCTACGAGCAGTACTTC
CDR3 protein: CASVVRDSSYEQYF

V gene: TRBV28
J gene: TRBJ1-1
clone size: -
D gene: TRBD1
CDR3 DNA: TGTGCCAGCAGGAAACAGGGGGGCACTGAAGCTTTCTTT
CDR3 protein: CASRKQGGTEAFF

V gene: TRBV19
J gene: TRBJ1-5
clone size: -
D gene: -
CDR3 DNA: TGTGCCAGTAGTATGGGAGTGCCCCAGCATTTT
CDR3 protein: CASSMGVPQHF

V gene: TRBV9
J gene: TRBJ2-2
clone size: -
D gene: -
CDR3 DNA: TGTGCCAGCAGCGTGCGAGAGTGGGCCGGGGAGCTGTTTTTT
CDR3 protein: CASSVREWAGELFF

V gene: TRBV6-5
J gene: TRBJ2-7
clone size: -
D gene: TRBD2
CDR3 DNA: TGTGCCAGCAGCCCGAGCAGGGCGGGAGGAGGCGAGCAGTACTTC
CDR3 protein: CASSPSRAGGGEQYF

V gene: TRBV7-6
J gene: TRBJ2-1
clone size: -
D gene: TRBD2
CDR3 DNA: TGTGCCAGCAGCTTAGCGAGCGGGAGCTCGCCCTGGGGGGAGCAGTTCTTC
CDR3 protein: CASSLASGSSPWGEQFF

V gene: TRBV29-1
J gene: TRBJ2-1
clone size: -
D gene: -
CDR3 DNA: TGCAGCGTTGAAGATCTTAAAGCGGAGCACTACAATGAGCAGTTCTTC
CDR3 protein: CSVEDLKAEHYNEQFF

V gene: TRBV6-5
J gene: TRBJ2-7
clone size: -
D gene: -
CDR3 DNA: TGTGCCAGCAGAATTCAGGGGACCGGCGAGCAGTACTTC
CDR3 protein: CASRIQGTGEQYF

V gene: TRBV10-3
J gene: TRBJ2-7
clone size: -
D gene: TRBD2
CDR3 DNA: TGTGCCATCAGTTGGACTAGCGGAGCCTCCTACGAGCAGTACTTC
CDR3 protein: CAISWTSGASYEQYF

V gene: TRBV19
J gene: TRBJ1-5
clone size: few
D gene: -
CDR3 DNA: TGTGCCAGTAATACAGGGATTGGGCAGCCCCAGCATTTT
CDR3 protein: CASNTGIGQPQHF

V gene: TRBV4-1
J gene: TRBJ2-5
clone size: once
D gene: TRBD2
CDR3 DNA: TGCGCCAGCAGCCAAGATCCTGGACTAGCGGAGGGGGGGACCCAGTACTTC
CDR3 protein: CASSQDPGLAEGGTQYF

V gene: TRBV7-8
J gene: TRBJ1-5
clone size: -
D gene: -
CDR3 DNA: TGTGCCAGCAGCTTATTTTCTCCTCGGGTGGGTCAGCCCCAGCATTTT
CDR3 protein: CASSLFSPRVGQPQHF

V gene: TRBV19
J gene: TRBJ1-4
clone size: few
D gene: -
CDR3 DNA: TGTGCCAGTAGCCAGGGGACTAATGAAAAACTGTTTTTT
CDR3 protein: CASSQGTNEKLFF

V gene: TRBV5-6
J gene: TRBJ2-3
clone size: -
D gene: TRBD2
CDR3 DNA: TGTGCCAGCAGCTTGCCGTGGACTAGCGGGAGGGATACGCAGTATTTT
CDR3 protein: CASSLPWTSGRDTQYF

V gene: TRBV5-4
J gene: TRBJ2-2
clone size: -
D gene: TRBD2
CDR3 DNA: TGTGCCAGCAGCTTCGGACTCCTAGCGGGAGGTGCCGGGGAGCTGTTTTTT
CDR3 protein: CASSFGLLAGGAGELFF

V gene: TRBV29-1
J gene: TRBJ2-3
clone size: -
D gene: TRBD2
CDR3 DNA: TGCAGCGTTAGCGGGAGTGGGAGAGATACGCAGTATTTT
CDR3 protein: CSVSGSGRDTQYF

V gene: TRBV5-1
J gene: TRBJ2-5
clone size: -
D gene: -
CDR3 DNA: TGCGCCAGCAGCCTCTCGGAGACCCAGTACTTC
CDR3 protein: CASSLSETQYF

V gene: TRBV27
J gene: TRBJ2-3
clone size: -
D gene: -
CDR3 DNA: TGTGCCAGCAGTTTACATGTTGGTACGCAGTATTTT
CDR3 protein: CASSLHVGTQYF

V gene: TRBV18
J gene: TRBJ2-7
clone size: -
D gene: -
CDR3 DNA: TGTGCCAGCTCACCACCATCCAAAAGCTCCTACGAGCAGTACTTC
CDR3 protein: CASSPPSKSSYEQYF

V gene: TRBV19
J gene: TRBJ1-2
clone size: few
D gene: TRBD1
CDR3 DNA: TGTGCCAGCCGAGGACAGGGGAGCTATGGCTACACCTTC
CDR3 protein: CASRGQGSYGYTF

V gene: TRBV27
J gene: TRBJ2-3
clone size: -
D gene: -
CDR3 DNA: TGTGCCAGCGGAGGCCAGGGCGTGAACACAGATACGCAGTATTTT
CDR3 protein: CASGGQGVNTDTQYF

V gene: TRBV4-1
J gene: TRBJ2-5
clone size: -
D gene: -
CDR3 DNA: TGCGCCAGCAGCCAAGCCTGGGGACAAGAGACCCAGTACTTC
CDR3 protein: CASSQAWGQETQYF

V gene: TRBV7-9
J gene: TRBJ2-5
clone size: -
D gene: -
CDR3 DNA: TGTGCCAGCAGCTTACAGGGGATGTGGTCGGAGACCCAGTACTTC
CDR3 protein: CASSLQGMWSETQYF

V gene: TRBV14
J gene: TRBJ2-5
clone size: once
D gene: -
CDR3 DNA: TGTGCCAGCAGCCAATCCACCCCCGGACAGACCCAGTACTTC
CDR3 protein: CASSQSTPGQTQYF

V gene: TRBV6-5
J gene: TRBJ2-3
clone size: -
D gene: TRBD2
CDR3 DNA: TGTGCCAGCATGAGGGGCGGGAGGGCCTCAAATACGCAGTATTTT
CDR3 protein: CASMRGGRASNTQYF

V gene: TRBV7-6
J gene: TRBJ2-2
clone size: -
D gene: -
CDR3 DNA: TGTGCCTCTACAGCGAGCACCGGGGAGCTGTTTTTT
CDR3 protein: CASTASTGELFF

V gene: TRBV15
J gene: TRBJ1-3
clone size: -
D gene: -
CDR3 DNA: TGTGCCACCAGCAGAAGTACCTTCTCTGGAAACACCATATATTTT
CDR3 protein: CATSRSTFSGNTIYF

V gene: TRBV4-3
J gene: TRBJ2-1
clone size: -
D gene: TRBD2
CDR3 DNA: TGCGCCAGCAGCCAAACTCCGGGACTACTAAATGAGCAGTTCTTC
CDR3 protein: CASSQTPGLLNEQFF

V gene: TRBV27
J gene: TRBJ1-5
clone size: few
D gene: -
CDR3 DNA: TGTGCCAGCAGCCGGTGGGGTCAGCCCCAGCATTTT
CDR3 protein: CASSRWGQPQHF

V gene: TRBV2
J gene: TRBJ2-7
clone size: -
D gene: -
CDR3 DNA: TGTGCCAGCAGTGGCTCCTGGTACGAGCAGTACTTC
CDR3 protein: CASSGSWYEQYF

V gene: TRBV29-1
J gene: TRBJ2-7
clone size: -
D gene: TRBD1
CDR3 DNA: TGCAGCGTCTCCGGTGAGCGACAGGGTGGCTACGAGCAGTACTTC
CDR3 protein: CSVSGERQGGYEQYF

V gene: TRBV21-1
J gene: TRBJ2-1
clone size: -
D gene: -
CDR3 DNA: TGTGCCAGCAGCAAAGTCCCGGGGGAAGCGCGAGAGCAGTTCTTC
CDR3 protein: CASSKVPGEAREQFF